The clone carrying this TCR beta chain was observed many times. The antigen is unknown. Diagnostic assessment was based on clinical symptoms, serum thyroxine and TRAb, thyroid ultrasound and orbital computed tomography. It was RNA transcripts that yielded the amplified TCR beta CDR3 regions. A set of HTBI primers served as the primers for a first-round RT-PCR of the TCR CDR3. TCRdb independently ran MiXCR on the multiplex PCR reads; one entry per CDR3 protein. The sample lists 500,000 to 650,000 distinct CDR3 sequences; 17% were seen once. This sample was taken from a study of T cells in Graves' hyperthyroidism and ophthalmopathy. On the study more broadly: Peripheral blood draws took place at initial diagnosis, ahead of any treatment. General observations from the study: The authors' 13 V-J model separated ophthalmopathy from stable hyperthyroidism. With a median lead of approximately 6.4 months before onset, the model predicted ophthalmopathy.

The CDR3 runs 13 residues. V trimming: 5 bases; J trimming: 10 bases; junction bases outside the gene matches: 10. This sequence originates from a woman aged 18-29 years with Graves' ophthalmopathy. The chain joins TRBV12-3 or TRBV12-4 to TRBJ1-1; 7 bases agree with TRBD1. The sample was blood. This CDR3 reads CASSPRTGDGAFF. For the CDR3, the DNA is TGTGCCAGCAGTCCGCGCACAGGGGACGGAGCTTTCTTT.